This T cell receptor (beta chain) was recorded in a study of T cell changes during pregnancy in multiple sclerosis. The germline gives CDR1 LGHNA, CDR2 YNFKEQ. With 1 base removed from V and 4 bases from J, the gap between germline ends came to 16 bases. The CDR3 is 16 amino acids. This table comes from immunoSEQ multiplex PCR, and its TCRdb copy is limited to in-frame clones, with some not included. The table lists 20,000 or so clones, roughly 88% of them singletons. Here the sequenced sample was CD8+ T cells from peripheral blood mononuclear cells, taken after pregnancy. The chain links TRBV4-2 to TRBJ1-1; D unclear. This sequence was found in a female donor in good health, enrolled as a control in a pregnancy study. The CDR3 loop reads CASSQGREGRGTEAFF. As DNA, the CDR3 is TGTGCCAGCAGCCAAGGACGAGAAGGCCGGGGCACTGAAGCTTTCTTT.